The sequence of this TCR beta chain was determined in a study of cytotoxic CD8 clonotypes in ibrutinib-treated CLL. This clone has just a few counts. Its cognate antigen is unknown. The planned depth of sequencing spanned 1 in 200,000 to 1 in 1 million T cells. The protocol was immunoSEQ multiplex PCR, while the TCRdb copy is restricted to in-frame clones and leaves out a portion. The top ten hold 37% of the sample, which has about 120,000 clones, approximately 58% seen once. CDR1 is SGHTS and CDR2 is YDEGEE in the germline V gene. Trimming removed 5 bases from V and 5 bases from J, with 16 bases in between. This CDR3 spans 14 amino acids. Broader study findings: Public clonotypes (which were uncommon) either contracted or remained stable on treatment.

This TCR came from a human donor with chronic lymphocytic leukemia. The J gene is TRBJ1-2, the V gene TRBV5-8; TRBD1 is a possible D gene (5 bases). This specimen was PBMCs, taken after 24 months of ibrutinib treatment. As DNA, the CDR3 is TGTGCCAGCAGTAGAACAGGACCGGGGTATGGCTACACCTTC. Amino acid sequence: CASSRTGPGYGYTF.